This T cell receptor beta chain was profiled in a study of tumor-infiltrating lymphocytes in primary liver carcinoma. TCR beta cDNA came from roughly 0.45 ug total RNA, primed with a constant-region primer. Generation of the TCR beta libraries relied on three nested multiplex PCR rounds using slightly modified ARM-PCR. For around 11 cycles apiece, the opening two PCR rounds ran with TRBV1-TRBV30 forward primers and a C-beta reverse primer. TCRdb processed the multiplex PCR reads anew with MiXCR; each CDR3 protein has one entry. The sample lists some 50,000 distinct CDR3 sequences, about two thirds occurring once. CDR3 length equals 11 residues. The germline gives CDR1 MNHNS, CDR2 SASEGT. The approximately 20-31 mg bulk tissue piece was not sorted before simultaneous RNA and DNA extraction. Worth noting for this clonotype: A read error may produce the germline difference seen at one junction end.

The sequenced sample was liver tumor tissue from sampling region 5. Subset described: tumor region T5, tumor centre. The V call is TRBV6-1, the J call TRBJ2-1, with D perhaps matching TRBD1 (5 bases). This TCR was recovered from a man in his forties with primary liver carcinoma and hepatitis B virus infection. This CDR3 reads CVNSLPTEQSF. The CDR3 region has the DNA TGTGTCAATAGCCTTCCGACAGAGCAGTCCTTC.